The 18 T cell receptor beta chains listed next were all sequenced from one sample in a study of T cells in Graves' hyperthyroidism and ophthalmopathy. RNA transcripts were the template for amplifying TCR beta CDR3 regions. The HTBI primer set was used in a first-round RT-PCR of the TCR CDR3. TCRdb itself ran the multiplex PCR reads through MiXCR, one entry per CDR3 protein. The table lists about 200,000 distinct CDR3 sequences, 18% of them singletons. Sample: blood. These receptors were taken from a man aged 35 to 55 with Graves' hyperthyroidism.

This clonotype was recorded many times. The CDR3 DNA reads TGTGCCAGCAGTTACACAACTAACTATGGCTACACCTTC. Translation: CASSYTTNYGYTF. V usage is TRBV6-5 and J usage is TRBJ1-2; D call uncertain. Germline CDR1 and CDR2: MNHEY and SVGAGI. The CDR3 is 13 residues long. V lost 2 bases and J lost 0, with 4 bases in between.

With respect to this clonotype: A much larger clone is a single base away; this may be a read error. The J gene is TRBJ2-1, the V gene TRBV7-2, with D possibly matching TRBD1 (7 bases). Germline V CDR1 and CDR2: SGHTA, FQGNSA. The CDR3 runs to 15 residues. Between the trimmed V and J ends, which lost 6 bases and 8 bases, there was a span of 20 bases. CDR3 residues: CASSLFRGRPDEQFF. DNA for the CDR3: TGTGCCAGCAGTCTCTTCAGGGGGAGGCCCGATGAGCAGTTCTTC.

This clonotype showed up just a few times. CDR3 nucleotides: TGTGCCAGCAGTTACCCGTCGACAGGGGCCGAAAAACTGTTTTTT. This gives the protein CASSYPSTGAEKLFF. V and J are TRBV6-5 and TRBJ1-4, with TRBD1 matching over 8 bases. The ends lost 2 bases at V and 8 bases at J; junction bases unmatched: 7. CDR3 length: 15 amino acids. Per germline, CDR1 MNHEY and CDR2 SVGAGI.

This clonotype was counted a few times. A read error may be the cause here, since a much bigger clone is one base away. The chain links TRBV2 to TRBJ2-1, with TRBD2 matching 9 bases. The CDR3 is 14 residues long. Germline CDR1 is SNHLY and CDR2 is FYNNEI. The CDR3: CASTQLAGYTEQFF. In DNA, the CDR3 is TGTGCCAGCACACAACTAGCGGGTTACACTGAGCAGTTCTTC.

This clonotype was counted a few times. The genes are TRBV20-1 and TRBJ2-7; D is undetermined. Germline V CDR1 and CDR2: DFQATT, SNEGSKA (reference sequence). The CDR3 covers 16 residues. Between the trimmed V and J ends, which lost 0 bases and 6 bases, there was a span of 21 bases. CDR3 in DNA: TGCAGTGCTAGAGATCTTAGAGGCGGAAGACTCGGCGAGCAGTACTTC. Translating it yields CSARDLRGGRLGEQYF.

This clonotype showed up many times. The chain joins TRBV27 to TRBJ2-5; 10 nucleotides align to TRBD1. V lost 6 bases and J lost 3; bases outside the gene matches: 10. Germline V CDR1 and CDR2: MNHEY, SMNVEV (reference sequence). CDR3 length equals 16 residues. The CDR3 region is CASSRQGASDEETQYF. The CDR3 nucleotides read TGTGCCAGCAGCAGACAGGGGGCGTCTGATGAAGAGACCCAGTACTTC.

The chain carries TRBV29-1 and TRBJ2-7, with D possibly called TRBD1 or TRBD2 (6 bases each). The V gene lost 6 bases and the J gene lost 6 bases, with 18 bases spanning the gap. The CDR3 is made up of 13 amino acids. CDR1 is SQVTM, CDR2 ANQGSEA, per germline. As DNA, the CDR3 is TGCAGCGTGAAGGAGGGGGTGTCCCGCGAGCAGTACTTC. Its translation: CSVKEGVSREQYF.

The chain couples TRBV6-2 or TRBV6-3 to TRBJ1-1; 7 bases map to TRBD1. The germline gives CDR1 MNHEY, CDR2 SVGEGT. Trimming at V came to 1 base and at J to 0 bases, leaving 5 bases not matched to a gene. The CDR3 spans 16 residues. The CDR3 nucleotides read TGTGCCAGCAGTTACTTGAGGGGGCGAATGAACACTGAAGCTTTCTTT. It translates to CASSYLRGRMNTEAFF.

This clonotype was found many times. The V call is TRBV20-1, the J call TRBJ2-3; 9 nucleotides match TRBD2. The CDR3 loop spans 14 amino acids. The trim removed 6 bases at V and 2 bases at J, leaving 6 bases unmatched. The germline gives CDR1 DFQATT, CDR2 SNEGSKA (reference sequence). CDR3 DNA: TGCAGTGCGGCTAGCGGGGACCTCACAGATACGCAGTATTTT. This sequence encodes CSAASGDLTDTQYF.

This clonotype appeared many times. The J gene is TRBJ2-7, the V gene TRBV29-1, with D perhaps matching TRBD2 (6 bases). The CDR3 totals 14 residues. Deletions cut 8 bases from V and 0 bases from J, with 17 bases between. Germline assignment: CDR1 SQVTM and CDR2 ANQGSEA. CDR3 sequence reads: CSFGRGLRSYEQYF. The CDR3, as DNA: TGCAGCTTTGGACGGGGGTTGCGCTCCTACGAGCAGTACTTC.

This clonotype occurred many times. The chain carries TRBV7-8 and TRBJ2-7, with a possible D match to TRBD2 (5 bases). CDR1 and CDR2 from the germline V gene are SGHVS and FQNEAQ. Deletions cut 2 bases from V and 6 bases from J, with 17 bases between. The CDR3 has 15 amino acids. CDR3 nucleotide sequence: TGTGCCAGCAGCTTACTGAGTAGCGAGGCCGGCGAGCAGTACTTC. Residues: CASSLLSSEAGEQYF.

This clonotype has ten or more counts. The genes are TRBV5-1 and TRBJ1-4, with D possibly matching TRBD1 (6 bases). Germline-derived CDR1 and CDR2 are SGHRS and YFSETQ. Trimming removed 1 base from V and 8 bases from J, with 9 bases in between. The CDR3 length is 13 residues. In DNA form, the CDR3 reads TGCGCCAGCAGCTTGACAGGGTACGAAAAACTGTTTTTT. Amino acids: CASSLTGYEKLFF.

This clonotype was recorded at least ten times. The V gene is TRBV7-3, the J gene TRBJ2-6, with a tentative D call TRBD1 (5 bases). The CDR3 loop spans 16 amino acids. Per germline, CDR1 SGHTA and CDR2 FQGTGA. V was trimmed by 5 bases and J by 0 bases, leaving 11 bases between them. CDR3 amino acids: CASSPSDISGANVLTF. CDR3 nucleotides: TGTGCCAGCAGCCCATCGGACATCTCTGGGGCCAACGTCCTGACTTTC. Combining the CDR3 with reference TRBV7-3 and TRBJ2-6 gives the whole variable domain GAGVSQTPSNKVTEKGKYVELRCDPISGHTALYWYRQSLGQGPEFLIYFQGTGAADDSGLPNDRFFAVRPEGSVSTLKIQRTERGDSAVYLCASSPSDISGANVLTFGAGSRLTVL.

This clonotype occurred many times. V is TRBV6-2 or TRBV6-3 and J is TRBJ2-3; D is perhaps TRBD1 (7 bases). V shed 5 bases and J shed 6 bases, with 21 bases lying between them. This CDR3 spans 16 amino acids. Germline lookup yields CDR1 MNHEY and CDR2 SVGEGT. CDR3 sequence reads: CASSTAGGGTDDTQYF. CDR3 in DNA: TGTGCCAGCAGTACTGCAGGGGGAGGTACAGATGATACGCAGTATTTT.

The rearrangement joins TRBV18 to TRBJ2-1; 12 positions match TRBD2. CDR1 KGHSH and CDR2 LQKENI come from the germline V gene. The CDR3 is made up of 15 amino acids. The V gene end was trimmed by 3 bases and the J gene end by 8 bases; junction bases not matched to a gene: 5. CDR3 sequence reads: CASSPALAGGDEQFF. The CDR3 nucleotides are TGTGCCAGCTCACCGGCCCTAGCGGGGGGGGATGAGCAGTTCTTC.

This clonotype was detected many times. The gene calls are TRBV20-1 and TRBJ1-1; D not resolved. CDR1 and CDR2 from the germline V gene are DFQATT and SNEGSKA (reference sequence). The CDR3 runs to 13 residues. Trimming left V 0 bases short and J 1 base short, with 6 bases between. The DNA for the CDR3 is TGCAGTGCTAGAGATTACAGGAACACTGAAGCTTTCTTT. Translated: CSARDYRNTEAFF.

Concerning this clonotype itself: The junction does not match germline at one end; this may be a read error. The CDR3 coding sequence is TGTGCCACCAGTGGCGAGGGCGGGGGGCCTCAAAAAGGCTCCTACAAGGAGCAGTTCTTC. Its protein is CATSGEGGGPQKGSYKEQFF. J is TRBJ2-1 and V is TRBV24-1, with 8 bases lining up with TRBD2. Germline loops: CDR1 KGHDR, CDR2 SFDVKD. CDR3 length equals 20 residues.

The chain has TRBV5-6 and TRBJ1-1; 10 bases match TRBD1. Per the germline V gene, CDR1 is SGHDT and CDR2 is YYEEEE. This CDR3 spans 13 amino acids. The trim removed 3 bases at V and 8 bases at J, leaving 4 bases unmatched. The CDR3 bases are TGTGCCAGCAGCTATGACAGGGGGCTAGAAGCTTTCTTT. Translating gives CASSYDRGLEAFF.